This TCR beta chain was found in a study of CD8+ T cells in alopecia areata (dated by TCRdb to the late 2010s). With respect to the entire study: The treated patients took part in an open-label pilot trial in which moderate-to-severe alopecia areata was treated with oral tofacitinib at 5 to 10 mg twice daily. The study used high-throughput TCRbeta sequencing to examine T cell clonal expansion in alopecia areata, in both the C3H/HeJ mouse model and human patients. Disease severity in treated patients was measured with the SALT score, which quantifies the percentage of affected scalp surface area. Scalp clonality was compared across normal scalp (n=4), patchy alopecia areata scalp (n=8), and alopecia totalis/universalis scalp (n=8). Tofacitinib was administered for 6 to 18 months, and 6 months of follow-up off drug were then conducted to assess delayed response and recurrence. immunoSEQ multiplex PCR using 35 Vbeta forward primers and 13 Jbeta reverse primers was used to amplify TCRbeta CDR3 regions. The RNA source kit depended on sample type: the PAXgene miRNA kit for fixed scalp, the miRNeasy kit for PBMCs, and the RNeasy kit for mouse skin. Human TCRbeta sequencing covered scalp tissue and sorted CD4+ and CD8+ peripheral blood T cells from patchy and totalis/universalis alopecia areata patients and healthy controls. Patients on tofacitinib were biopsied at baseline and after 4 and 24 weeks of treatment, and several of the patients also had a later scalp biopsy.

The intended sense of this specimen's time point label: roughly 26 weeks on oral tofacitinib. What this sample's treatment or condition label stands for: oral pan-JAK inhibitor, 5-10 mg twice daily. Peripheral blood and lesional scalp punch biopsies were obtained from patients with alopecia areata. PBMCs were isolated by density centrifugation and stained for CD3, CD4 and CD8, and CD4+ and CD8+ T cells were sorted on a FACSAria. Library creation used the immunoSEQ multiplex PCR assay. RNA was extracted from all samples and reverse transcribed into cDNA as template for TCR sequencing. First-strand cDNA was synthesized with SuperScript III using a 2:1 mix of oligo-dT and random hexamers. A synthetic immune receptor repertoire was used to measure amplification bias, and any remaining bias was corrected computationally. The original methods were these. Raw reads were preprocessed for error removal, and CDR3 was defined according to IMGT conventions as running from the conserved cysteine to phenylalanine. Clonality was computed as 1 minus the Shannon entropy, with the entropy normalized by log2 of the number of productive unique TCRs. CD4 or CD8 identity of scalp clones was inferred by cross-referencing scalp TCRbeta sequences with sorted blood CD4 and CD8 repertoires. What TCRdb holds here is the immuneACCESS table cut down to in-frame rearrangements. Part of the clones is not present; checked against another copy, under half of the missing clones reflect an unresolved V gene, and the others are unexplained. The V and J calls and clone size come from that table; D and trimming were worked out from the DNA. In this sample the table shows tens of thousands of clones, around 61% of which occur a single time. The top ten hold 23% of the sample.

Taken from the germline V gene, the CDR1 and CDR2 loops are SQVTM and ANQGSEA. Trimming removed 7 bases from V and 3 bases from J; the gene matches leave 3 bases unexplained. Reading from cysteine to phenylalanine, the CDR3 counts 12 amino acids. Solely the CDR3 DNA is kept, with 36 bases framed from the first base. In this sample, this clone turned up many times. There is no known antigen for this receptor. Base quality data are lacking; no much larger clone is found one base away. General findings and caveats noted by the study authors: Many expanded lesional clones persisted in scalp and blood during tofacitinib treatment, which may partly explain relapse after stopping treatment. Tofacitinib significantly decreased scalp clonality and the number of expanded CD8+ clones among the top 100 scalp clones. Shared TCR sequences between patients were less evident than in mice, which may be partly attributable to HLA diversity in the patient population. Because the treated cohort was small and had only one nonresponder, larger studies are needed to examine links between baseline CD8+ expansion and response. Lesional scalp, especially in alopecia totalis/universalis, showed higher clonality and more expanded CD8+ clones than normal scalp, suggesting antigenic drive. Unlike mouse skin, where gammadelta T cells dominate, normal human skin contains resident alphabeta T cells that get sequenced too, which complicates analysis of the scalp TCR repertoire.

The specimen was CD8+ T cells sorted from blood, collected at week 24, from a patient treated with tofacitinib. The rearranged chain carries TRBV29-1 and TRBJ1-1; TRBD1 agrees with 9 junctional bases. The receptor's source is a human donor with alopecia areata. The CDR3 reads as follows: CSARTGDTEAFF. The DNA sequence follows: TGCAGCGCCCGGACAGGGGACACTGAAGCTTTCTTT.